The present T cell receptor beta chain was sequenced within a study of cytomegalovirus exposure and HLA in healthy donors. This clone has only a few counts. V dropped 5 bases and J dropped 2; count of bases not matched to a gene: 9. Germline V gene lookup returns CDR1 SEHNR and CDR2 FQNEAQ (reference sequence). CDR3 length: 16 amino acids. The primer mix had 60 Vbeta and 13 Jbeta primers. Data came from immunoSEQ multiplex PCR; TCRdb stores just in-frame clones and leaves some out. Of around 170,000 clones listed, around 73% are singletons. This chain joins TRBV7-9 and TRBJ1-1; TRBD1 matches at 9 bases. The TCR sequence derives from a man in his fifties or sixties in good health and CMV-seronegative. The sequenced material came from PBMCs. The CDR3 is CASSPDRGGRNTEAFF. In nucleotides, the CDR3 is TGTGCCAGCAGCCCCGACAGGGGGGGGAGAAACACTGAAGCTTTCTTT.